A selection of T cell receptor beta chains follows, all from one sample in a study of T cells in Graves' hyperthyroidism and ophthalmopathy. TCRdb recomputed calls from the multiplex PCR reads with MiXCR, one row per CDR3 protein. The profile shows around 260,000 distinct CDR3 sequences, around a quarter of them singletons. Material for sequencing was blood. The receptors here all came from a man aged 35-49 years with Graves' hyperthyroidism that later progressed to Graves' ophthalmopathy. CDR3s include the opening cysteine and the closing phenylalanine or tryptophan. Fields, in order: CDR3 protein, CDR3 DNA, D gene, clone size, V gene, J gene. D genes are given only for firm matches. The size of a clone is reported for some rows only, either as once, few or many, or as a class for expanded clones.

CDR3: CASSLGGPLPQHF
DNA: TGTGCCAGCAGTTTAGGGGGGCCTCTGCCCCAGCATTTT
D: NA
size: NA
V: TRBV12-3/TRBV12-4
J: TRBJ1-5

CDR3: CASSQTAGGGYGYTF
DNA: TGTGCCAGCAGCCAAACAGCAGGGGGCGGCTATGGCTACACCTTC
D: TRBD1
size: NA
V: TRBV6-2/TRBV6-3
J: TRBJ1-2

CDR3: CASSIKTDTEAFF
DNA: TGTGCCAGTAGTATAAAGACAGACACTGAAGCTTTCTTT
D: NA
size: NA
V: TRBV19
J: TRBJ1-1

CDR3: CASSFYGEKETQYF
DNA: TGCGCCAGCAGCTTTTACGGGGAAAAAGAGACCCAGTACTTC
D: NA
size: few
V: TRBV5-1
J: TRBJ2-5

CDR3: CASTTGVQSYTF
DNA: TGTGCCAGCACCACAGGGGTACAGAGCTACACCTTC
D: TRBD1
size: many
V: TRBV6-5
J: TRBJ1-2

CDR3: CASRSSSGSYEQYF
DNA: TGCGCCAGCAGATCTAGTAGCGGTTCCTACGAGCAGTACTTC
D: NA
size: NA
V: TRBV5-1
J: TRBJ2-7

CDR3: CASSPGTRRDNEQFF
DNA: TGTGCCAGCAGCCCTGGGACTAGAAGGGACAATGAGCAGTTCTTC
D: TRBD2
size: many
V: TRBV6-1
J: TRBJ2-1

CDR3: CASSSIPGVLTYEQYF
DNA: TGTGCCAGCAGTTCCATTCCAGGAGTCCTGACCTACGAGCAGTACTTC
D: NA
size: NA
V: TRBV28
J: TRBJ2-7

CDR3: CASIETSGLGETQYF
DNA: TGTGCCAGCATCGAAACCTCAGGGTTAGGAGAGACCCAGTACTTC
D: NA
size: NA
V: TRBV7-2
J: TRBJ2-5

CDR3: CASSPGIGDIQYF
DNA: TGTGCCAGCAGTCCAGGGATAGGGGACATTCAGTACTTC
D: NA
size: many
V: TRBV12-3/TRBV12-4
J: TRBJ2-4

CDR3: CSVSGGDGYTF
DNA: TGCAGCGTTTCGGGGGGCGATGGCTACACCTTC
D: NA
size: many
V: TRBV29-1
J: TRBJ1-2

CDR3: CASSFGGRSDTQYF
DNA: TGTGCCAGCAGCTTTGGCGGGAGGTCCGATACGCAGTATTTT
D: TRBD2
size: many
V: TRBV7-2
J: TRBJ2-3

CDR3: CASSVAGIGSGELFF
DNA: TGTGCCAGCAGCGTAGCGGGAATTGGTAGCGGGGAGCTGTTTTTT
D: NA
size: many
V: TRBV9
J: TRBJ2-2

CDR3: CASSPDRLDQPQHF
DNA: TGTGCCAGCAGCCCCGACAGGTTAGATCAGCCCCAGCATTTT
D: NA
size: many
V: TRBV7-8
J: TRBJ1-5

CDR3: CASSEGRETQYF
DNA: TGTGCCAGCAGTGAAGGGAGGGAGACCCAGTACTTC
D: NA
size: few
V: TRBV6-1
J: TRBJ2-5

CDR3: CSASLAGDWGETQYF
DNA: TGCAGTGCTAGCCTAGCGGGAGATTGGGGAGAGACCCAGTACTTC
D: TRBD2
size: NA
V: TRBV20-1
J: TRBJ2-5

CDR3: CASSFEGARETQYF
DNA: TGCGCCAGCAGCTTCGAGGGGGCCCGGGAGACCCAGTACTTC
D: TRBD1
size: many
V: TRBV5-1
J: TRBJ2-5

CDR3: CAGSYSGRNTGELFF
DNA: TGTGCCGGCAGTTATAGCGGGAGGAACACCGGGGAGCTGTTTTTT
D: TRBD2
size: many
V: TRBV6-2/TRBV6-3
J: TRBJ2-2

CDR3: CASRTGSGRGYGYTF
DNA: TGTGCCAGCAGGACGGGTTCGGGAAGAGGCTATGGCTACACCTTC
D: NA
size: NA
V: TRBV6-1
J: TRBJ1-2

CDR3: CASSERLGYGYTF
DNA: TGTGCCAGCAGTGAAAGACTTGGGTATGGCTACACCTTC
D: NA
size: many
V: TRBV6-1
J: TRBJ1-2

CDR3: CASSTRGPAYEQYF
DNA: TGTGCCAGCAGCACAAGGGGGCCCGCCTACGAGCAGTACTTC
D: TRBD1
size: NA
V: TRBV12-3/TRBV12-4
J: TRBJ2-7

CDR3: CATSASKERRETQYF
DNA: TGTGCCACCAGTGCTTCGAAGGAGAGGAGGGAGACCCAGTACTTC
D: NA
size: many
V: TRBV24-1
J: TRBJ2-5

CDR3: CASSPWVRGQGTYEQYF
DNA: TGTGCCAGCAGTCCATGGGTGAGGGGACAGGGGACCTACGAGCAGTACTTC
D: TRBD1
size: NA
V: TRBV11-1
J: TRBJ2-7

CDR3: CASRNGGTVYGYTF
DNA: TGTGCCAGCAGAAACGGGGGAACAGTCTATGGCTACACCTTC
D: NA
size: NA
V: TRBV6-1
J: TRBJ1-2

CDR3: CASSLLKGTGSSYEQYF
DNA: TGTGCCAGCAGTTTACTAAAGGGGACGGGAAGCTCCTACGAGCAGTACTTC
D: NA
size: many
V: TRBV28
J: TRBJ2-7

CDR3: CASSLEQSARTDTQYF
DNA: TGCGCCAGCAGCTTGGAACAGTCGGCTAGGACAGATACGCAGTATTTT
D: NA
size: few
V: TRBV5-1
J: TRBJ2-3

CDR3: CSATKRGTEPYTEAFF
DNA: TGCAGTGCTACGAAACGCGGGACCGAACCTTATACTGAAGCTTTCTTT
D: NA
size: many
V: TRBV20-1
J: TRBJ1-1

CDR3: CASSTGVITGELFF
DNA: TGTGCCAGCAGCACCGGGGTCATCACCGGGGAGCTGTTTTTT
D: NA
size: many
V: TRBV9
J: TRBJ2-2

CDR3: CASSLSRGGGEQYF
DNA: TGTGCCAGCAGCTTATCTAGAGGCGGGGGAGAGCAGTACTTC
D: TRBD2
size: many
V: TRBV11-2
J: TRBJ2-7

CDR3: CSAAVGQGVRYEQYF
DNA: TGCAGTGCCGCGGTGGGACAGGGGGTTAGGTACGAGCAGTACTTC
D: TRBD1
size: NA
V: TRBV20-1
J: TRBJ2-7

CDR3: CATSDRDSWGETQYF
DNA: TGTGCCACCAGTGACCGGGACAGTTGGGGAGAAACCCAGTACTTC
D: TRBD1
size: many
V: TRBV24-1
J: TRBJ2-5

CDR3: CASSSQDSHEQYF
DNA: TGTGCCAGCAGCTCTCAGGACAGCCACGAGCAGTACTTC
D: NA
size: NA
V: TRBV14
J: TRBJ2-7